Sequencing of this TCR beta chain was carried out in a study of human T cells and chemical hapten exposure (dated by TCRdb to the early 2020s). Notes on the research overall: For sensitization, 2% DPC in acetone was applied to a 2 cm by 2 cm area of upper inner arm skin. Libraries were pooled for sequencing, and variation in per-sample TCR yields was attributed mainly to small differences in library volumes within the pool. For TCR sequencing, blood came from 25 to 30 alopecia patients at anywhere from one to four time points (pre-sensitization, 2, 6 and 24 weeks). Alopecia areata with under or over 50% scalp involvement, alopecia totalis and alopecia universalis were represented in the patient cohort, which was mostly female. Patch testing on the upper back used Finn chambers containing 0.01% DPC, with scoring done after 6 days according to International Contact Dermatitis Research Group standards. Blood was sampled from patients pre-sensitization (week 0) and at 2, 6 and about 24 weeks after DPC sensitization. Throughout the study period of around 25 weeks, patients also received therapeutic DPC doses to the scalp every week. This study followed changes in the peripheral blood TCR repertoire in vivo during primary and secondary sensitization of alopecia patients to the hapten diphenylcyclopropenone (DPC).

Relative to germline, V is 6 bases shorter and J is 1 base shorter, with 16 bases between their ends. The CDR3 covers 15 residues, taking in both the cysteine and the phenylalanine. Only the CDR3 region is kept as DNA, spanning 45 bases read in frame from base 1. CDR1 SQVTM and CDR2 ANQGSEA were looked up in the germline V gene. Per the publication, the time point label means: patch test 1, 2 weeks after DPC sensitization. The treatment or condition label corresponds to: therapeutic diphenylcyclopropenone sensitization with weekly scalp DPC. Blood at each patch-test visit was drawn before the patch test was applied. Patients were considered eligible if aged 18 to 70, diagnosed with alopecia and deemed suitable for DPC therapy, and patients were excluded if pregnant. Total RNA was extracted from unfractionated whole blood that had been collected in Tempus Blood RNA tubes. Concerning this clonotype: The antigen it binds to is not known. Qualities for individual bases were not recorded, and no much larger clone is one base off.

Library preparation employed RACE. Instrument used: NextSeq 500. Library preparation attached unique molecular identifiers to individual cDNA molecules for quantitative, reproducible TCR counting. Each blood RNA sample was used to sequence both TCR alpha and TCR beta chains. The paper's data handling went like this. Samples had a median of 95,638 TCRs, with a range from roughly 20,000 to 700,000. V, J and CDR3 annotation of the TCR reads was carried out using the Decombinator software suite. For PS versus PT1 abundance plots, all samples were subsampled to the same number of TCRs (28,000). TCRs were defined as expanded if absent before sensitization and observed at least eight times at the 2-week time point. The public reads were run again by TCRdb, first through fastp at Q25 and then through MiXCR, and only productive beta chains were kept. Every CDR3 protein is listed once, alongside the most common genes and DNA of its rows. TCRdb's processing, not the study's, gives the V and J calls here. For this sample there are roughly 180,000 distinct CDR3 sequences; approximately 20% appear just once. The ten largest clones capture under 7.5% of the sample.

Summary of the overall study and its limitations: Patch test score correlated positively with the number of PT1 expanded TCRs, reaching significance at thresholds 8, 16 and 32 but not at 4. After repeated subsampling, the strength of the expansion versus patch-test correlation and the threshold at which it became significant changed. No change with DPC sensitization was found in the number of TCRs above 1 in 1000 frequency, and no evidence of global repertoire structure alterations was found. Alopecia, a presumed autoimmune disease, was present in all patients, so the immune response of the patients might differ from that of healthy individuals. Significantly more large CDR3 similarity clusters were formed by expanded TCRs than by pre-sensitization or healthy control sets, consistent with antigen-driven responses.

The sample in question was whole blood, obtained in connection with sensitization to the hapten diphenylcyclopropenone (DPC). The rearrangement combines TRBV29-1 with TRBJ1-5, and perhaps TRBD1 as D gene, on 6 matching bases. This TCR was sampled from a woman between 50 and 59 years old with alopecia areata. Some clones in this sample may be carry-over from other donors' samples. The DNA sequence is given as TGCAGCGTCTTTACAGGGTGGGGGAGCAATCAGCCCCAGCATTTT. This yields the protein CSVFTGWGSNQPQHF.